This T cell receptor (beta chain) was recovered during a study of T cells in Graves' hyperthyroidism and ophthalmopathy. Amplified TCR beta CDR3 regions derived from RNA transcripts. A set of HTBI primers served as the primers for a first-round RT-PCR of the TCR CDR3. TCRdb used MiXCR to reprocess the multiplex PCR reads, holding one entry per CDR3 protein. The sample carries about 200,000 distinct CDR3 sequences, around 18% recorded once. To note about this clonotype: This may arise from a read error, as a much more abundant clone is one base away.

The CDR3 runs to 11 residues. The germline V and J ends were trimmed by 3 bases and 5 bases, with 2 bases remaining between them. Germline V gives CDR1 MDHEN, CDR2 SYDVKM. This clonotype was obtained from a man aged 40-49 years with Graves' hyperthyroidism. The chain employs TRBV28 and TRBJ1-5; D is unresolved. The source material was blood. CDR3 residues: CASSFDQPQHF. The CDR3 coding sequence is TGTGCCAGCAGTTTCGATCAGCCCCAGCATTTT.